This TCR beta chain was captured in a study of T cells in Graves' hyperthyroidism and ophthalmopathy. General study results and limits: A model of 13 V-J pairs discriminated ophthalmopathy from stable hyperthyroidism.

The source material, RNA transcripts, was used to amplify TCR beta CDR3 regions. The HTBI primer set served for first-round RT-PCR of the TCR CDR3. TCRdb processed the multiplex PCR reads anew with MiXCR; each CDR3 protein has one entry. The sample shows approximately 600,000 distinct CDR3 sequences, around 21% of them seen only once. This clonotype was detected many times. Its specificity is not known. CDR1 and CDR2 (germline): SGHAT, FQNNGV. This CDR3 has 15 amino acids. With 5 bases clipped from V and 2 bases from J, the junction kept 8 bases outside the gene matches. Every diagnosis used clinical symptoms, serum thyroxine and TRAb, thyroid ultrasound and orbital computed tomography.

This chain uses TRBV11-2 with TRBJ1-1, with 7 bases fitting TRBD1. Sequencing used blood. The TCR was taken from a man aged 25-45 years with Graves' ophthalmopathy. The CDR3 spells CASSLTGDRNTEAFF. CDR3 in DNA: TGTGCCAGCAGCCTTACAGGGGACAGAAACACTGAAGCTTTCTTT.